One sample yielded the 4 T cell receptor beta chains listed below, sequenced in a study of cytomegalovirus exposure and HLA in healthy donors. The PCR was carried out with 60 Vbeta primers and 13 Jbeta primers. Assay used: immunoSEQ multiplex PCR; TCRdb lists only in-frame clones, some missing. The profile covers some 170,000 clones, with just over 75% appearing a single time and about 1% taken by the ten largest. The sample was PBMCs. Receptor source: a woman in her thirties or forties in good health and CMV-seronegative.

The gene calls are TRBV15 and TRBJ2-5; D gene uncertain. The V end lost 0 bases, the J end lost 6 bases, and 2 bases lay between the germline ends. The germline CDR1 and CDR2 sequences are LNHNV and YYDKDF (reference sequence). This CDR3 is built from 11 residues. The CDR3 nucleotides are TGTGCCACCAGCAGAGATAAGACCCAGTACTTC. Translation: CATSRDKTQYF. The full variable domain, in which reference TRBV15 and TRBJ2-5 provide the parts outside the CDR3, is DAMVIQNPRYQVTQFGKPVTLSCSQTLNHNVMYWYQQKSSQAPKLLFHYYDKDFNNEADTPDNFQSRRPNTSFCFLDIRSPGLGDTAMYLCATSRDKTQYFGPGTRLLVL.

The chain is built from TRBV27 and TRBJ2-1, with 8 bases that match TRBD2. Germline V gives CDR1 MNHEY, CDR2 SMNVEV (reference sequence). The V segment lost 4 bases and the J segment 8 bases; nucleotides outside the gene matches: 10. CDR3 size: 15 residues. The CDR3 sequence: CASSSLGLGNHEQFF. CDR3 nucleotides: TGTGCCAGCAGTTCTCTGGGACTAGGCAACCATGAGCAGTTCTTC.

The chain combines TRBV18 with TRBJ2-6; 7 nucleotides align to TRBD1. Looked up from germline, CDR1 is KGHSH and CDR2 is LQKENI. With 2 bases clipped from V and 0 bases from J, the junction kept 4 bases outside the gene matches. There are 17 residues in the CDR3. In DNA form, the CDR3 reads TGTGCCAGCTCACCAGGACAGGTGAGCTCTGGGGCCAACGTCCTGACTTTC. This codes for CASSPGQVSSGANVLTF.

V is TRBV11-1 and J is TRBJ2-5; 9 nucleotides agree with TRBD1. V shed 5 bases, J shed 2 bases, and the junction held 6 bases outside the gene matches. CDR1 and CDR2 from the germline V gene are SGHAT and FQDESV (reference sequence). CDR3 length: 15 residues. The CDR3 protein is CASSPGQGTQETQYF. The CDR3 nucleotides are TGTGCCAGCAGCCCGGGACAGGGAACGCAAGAGACCCAGTACTTC.